This is a list of T cell receptor beta chains from one sample in a study of cytomegalovirus exposure and HLA in healthy donors. Generated by immunoSEQ multiplex PCR, the TCRdb table keeps only in-frame clones and is missing some. Of about 120,000 clones listed, roughly 80% are singletons. The material sequenced was PBMCs. The receptors come from a man in his thirties or forties in good health and CMV-seropositive. Both conserved end residues are part of each CDR3.

TRBJ1-1 TRBV6-6 CASRRDLGQPEAFF
TRBJ2-7 TRBV2 CASSEGGTYEQYF
TRBJ1-3 TRBV7-6 CASSLTGSGNTIYF
TRBJ2-7 TRBV28 CASIPGTNFYEQYF
TRBJ1-5 TRBV6-6 CASSIGGQPQHF
TRBJ2-3 TRBV2 CASSISGDTQYF
TRBJ2-5 TRBV7-8 CASSIPPPGGYF
TRBJ1-1 TRBV27 CATIPTVGGDTEAFF
TRBJ1-4 TRBV4-1 CASSQGGGLQATNEKLFF
TRBJ2-7 TRBV7-9 CASSFSVRVSEQYF
TRBJ2-5 TRBV9 CASSSGLAGGALETQYF
TRBJ2-1 TRBV9 CASSVDLLNEQFF
TRBJ1-3 TRBV19 CASSASGSSGNTIYF
TRBJ2-5 TRBV11-1 CASSLGQETQYF
TRBJ1-4 TRBV5-5 CASSLTARVEKLFF
TRBJ2-1 TRBV25-1 CASSDFRVGNEQFF
TRBJ2-5 TRBV7-9 CASSLYGDETQYF
TRBJ2-1 TRBV7-9 CASSFPRYSEQFF
TRBJ2-3 TRBV4-1 CASSQVDRGTDTQYF
TRBJ2-5 TRBV30 CAWSFSLETQYF
TRBJ1-6 TRBV11-2 CASSFNAGGNSPLHF
TRBJ2-2 TRBV19 CASSIGGGGRTGELFF
TRBJ1-2 TRBV5-1 CASSLGQGARQGYTF
TRBJ1-1 TRBV20-1 CSPEDTEAFF
TRBJ1-5 TRBV5-5 CASSWTGPGQPQHF
TRBJ1-5 TRBV6-1 CASSTGLGGAQPQHF
TRBJ2-7 TRBV5-6 CASSEGLAGDSYEQYF
TRBJ2-3 TRBV5-6 CASSLPGQRSTDTQYF
TRBJ2-5 TRBV4-2 CASSLGGGVFQETQYF
TRBJ2-5 TRBV5-1 CASSPGGAGETQYF
TRBJ2-7 TRBV30 CAWRVQRGIGEQYF
TRBJ1-2 TRBV12-1 CASSWLPFYGYTF
TRBJ1-1 TRBV28 CASSLIMNTEAFF
TRBJ1-1 TRBV19 CASSMRRVVNTEAFF
TRBJ2-1 TRBV7-2 CASSSSGGNNEQFF
TRBJ1-4 TRBV5-1 CASSLSGETNEKLFF
TRBJ1-5 TRBV6-6 CASRGGDQPQHF
TRBJ2-1 TRBV2 CASRARLAAGLAGGKGPGGEQFF
TRBJ1-5 TRBV6-1 CASSEGLRSSNQPQHF
TRBJ2-1 TRBV9 CASSVVSGSGGSSYNEQFF
TRBJ1-4 TRBV5-1 CASSFGTAEKLFF
TRBJ2-5 TRBV7-9 CASSDWEGAQETQYF
TRBJ2-2 TRBV27 CASSFMGAPNTGELFF
TRBJ1-3 TRBV6-1 CASSERFGTGDSGNTIYF
TRBJ1-6 TRBV19 CASSIDALAGNSPLHF
TRBJ1-1 TRBV10-3 CAIRQGVGGEAFF